These T cell receptor beta chains were read from a single sample in a study of T cells in Graves' hyperthyroidism and ophthalmopathy. MiXCR, applied by TCRdb to the multiplex PCR reads, yields one record per CDR3 protein. The table shows 150,000 or so distinct CDR3 sequences, with less than 10% occurring only once. Sequencing used blood. These receptor sequences come from a woman between 18 and 29 years old with Graves' hyperthyroidism that later progressed to Graves' ophthalmopathy. The CDR3 runs from the conserved cysteine through the conserved F or W. Each record gives: clone size, V gene, J gene, D gene, CDR3 protein, CDR3 DNA. The D gene is left open where the match is weak. Size is stated for part of the rows, as once, few or many counts, or as a class when the clone is expanded.

abundance: many
v_gene: TRBV12-3/TRBV12-4
j_gene: TRBJ2-7
d_gene: TRBD1
CDR3aa: CASSFRDRDHEQYF
CDR3nt: TGTGCCAGCAGTTTTCGGGACAGGGACCACGAGCAGTACTTC

abundance: few
v_gene: TRBV13
j_gene: TRBJ2-3
d_gene: TRBD2
CDR3aa: CASSPGGLAGGTDTQYF
CDR3nt: TGTGCCAGCAGCCCAGGGGGACTAGCGGGGGGGACGGATACGCAGTATTTT

abundance: many
v_gene: TRBV2
j_gene: TRBJ1-5
d_gene: .
CDR3aa: CASSELLYFYSNQPQHF
CDR3nt: TGTGCCAGCAGTGAACTTTTGTACTTCTATAGCAATCAGCCCCAGCATTTT

abundance: many
v_gene: TRBV7-3
j_gene: TRBJ2-3
d_gene: TRBD2
CDR3aa: CASSPRVAGGQYF
CDR3nt: TGTGCCAGCAGCCCAAGGGTAGCGGGGGGTCAGTATTTT

abundance: many
v_gene: TRBV6-5
j_gene: TRBJ2-7
d_gene: .
CDR3aa: CASSYSISGPSYEQYF
CDR3nt: TGTGCCAGCAGTTACTCTATTTCGGGACCGAGCTACGAGCAGTACTTC

abundance: few
v_gene: TRBV20-1
j_gene: TRBJ1-3
d_gene: .
CDR3aa: CSASRDSGRTIYF
CDR3nt: TGCAGTGCTAGCCGGGACTCCGGGAGGACCATATATTTT

abundance: many
v_gene: TRBV27
j_gene: TRBJ1-1
d_gene: TRBD1
CDR3aa: CASTAKGWTGTSAGLNTEAFF
CDR3nt: TGTGCCAGCACCGCTAAGGGATGGACAGGGACGTCGGCAGGGTTGAACACTGAAGCTTTCTTT

abundance: many
v_gene: TRBV2
j_gene: TRBJ1-4
d_gene: .
CDR3aa: CASSEAGGYFSNEKLFF
CDR3nt: TGTGCCAGCAGTGAAGCCGGGGGCTATTTTAGTAATGAAAAACTGTTTTTT

abundance: many
v_gene: TRBV6-1
j_gene: TRBJ1-1
d_gene: .
CDR3aa: CASSASYNTESAFF
CDR3nt: TGTGCCAGCAGCGCCTCATATAACACTGAGTCTGCTTTCTTT

abundance: many
v_gene: TRBV12-3/TRBV12-4
j_gene: TRBJ2-5
d_gene: TRBD2
CDR3aa: CASSHTSGGETQYF
CDR3nt: TGTGCCAGCAGCCATACTAGCGGGGGGGAGACCCAGTACTTC

abundance: many
v_gene: TRBV20-1
j_gene: TRBJ1-1
d_gene: .
CDR3aa: CSVPGWWEAFF
CDR3nt: TGCAGTGTCCCCGGTTGGTGGGAAGCTTTCTTT

abundance: many
v_gene: TRBV19
j_gene: TRBJ2-1
d_gene: .
CDR3aa: CASSVSNEQFF
CDR3nt: TGTGCCAGTAGTGTCTCCAATGAGCAGTTCTTC

abundance: many
v_gene: TRBV12-3/TRBV12-4
j_gene: TRBJ1-1
d_gene: .
CDR3aa: CASSPSSGSEAFF
CDR3nt: TGTGCCAGCAGTCCCTCGTCCGGATCTGAAGCTTTCTTT

abundance: many
v_gene: TRBV6-1
j_gene: TRBJ2-7
d_gene: .
CDR3aa: CASNPDLTYEQYF
CDR3nt: TGTGCCAGCAACCCGGACTTGACCTACGAGCAGTACTTC

abundance: many
v_gene: TRBV7-9
j_gene: TRBJ2-5
d_gene: .
CDR3aa: CASSLSGQDQETQYF
CDR3nt: TGTGCCAGCAGCTTAAGTGGGCAGGACCAAGAGACCCAGTACTTC

abundance: few
v_gene: TRBV30
j_gene: TRBJ2-2
d_gene: .
CDR3aa: CAWAGSQNTGELFF
CDR3nt: TGTGCCTGGGCGGGCAGCCAAAACACCGGGGAGCTGTTTTTT

abundance: many
v_gene: TRBV2
j_gene: TRBJ1-1
d_gene: TRBD1
CDR3aa: CARTIKQGTYTEAFF
CDR3nt: TGTGCCAGGACCATAAAACAGGGGACCTACACTGAAGCTTTCTTT

abundance: many
v_gene: TRBV12-3/TRBV12-4
j_gene: TRBJ1-1
d_gene: TRBD1
CDR3aa: CASSKRTGGRTEAFF
CDR3nt: TGTGCCAGCAGTAAAAGGACAGGGGGAAGGACTGAAGCTTTCTTT

abundance: many
v_gene: TRBV28
j_gene: TRBJ2-7
d_gene: TRBD1
CDR3aa: CASRRQGADPYEQYF
CDR3nt: TGTGCCAGCAGGAGACAGGGGGCTGACCCCTACGAGCAGTACTTC

abundance: .
v_gene: TRBV6-2/TRBV6-3
j_gene: TRBJ1-2
d_gene: .
CDR3aa: CASSYAGVGYTF
CDR3nt: TGTGCCAGCAGTTACGCAGGGGTCGGCTACACCTTC

abundance: many
v_gene: TRBV20-1
j_gene: TRBJ2-7
d_gene: TRBD1
CDR3aa: CSARDPDRARENEQYF
CDR3nt: TGCAGTGCTAGAGATCCGGACAGGGCCAGAGAGAACGAGCAGTACTTC

abundance: many
v_gene: TRBV7-3
j_gene: TRBJ1-6
d_gene: .
CDR3aa: CASSLLPGLDSPLHF
CDR3nt: TGTGCCAGCAGCTTACTCCCAGGCCTTGATTCACCCCTCCACTTT

abundance: .
v_gene: TRBV6-2/TRBV6-3
j_gene: TRBJ1-5
d_gene: TRBD1
CDR3aa: CASSRDREEQPQHF
CDR3nt: TGTGCCAGCAGTCGGGACAGGGAAGAGCAGCCCCAGCATTTT

abundance: .
v_gene: TRBV13
j_gene: TRBJ2-7
d_gene: TRBD1
CDR3aa: CASSANEGQGSYEQYF
CDR3nt: TGTGCCAGCAGCGCAAACGAGGGACAGGGTAGCTACGAGCAGTACTTC

abundance: .
v_gene: TRBV28
j_gene: TRBJ2-2
d_gene: .
CDR3aa: CASSLARTNTGELFF
CDR3nt: TGTGCCAGCAGTTTAGCCAGGACGAACACCGGGGAGCTGTTTTTT

abundance: many
v_gene: TRBV7-2
j_gene: TRBJ1-1
d_gene: .
CDR3aa: CASSLNSPSGRGKNTEAFF
CDR3nt: TGTGCCAGCAGCTTAAATTCCCCTTCCGGTCGGGGGAAAAACACTGAAGCTTTCTTT

abundance: few
v_gene: TRBV5-1
j_gene: TRBJ2-6
d_gene: .
CDR3aa: CASSALDFGYSGANVLTF
CDR3nt: TGCGCCAGCAGCGCATTGGACTTTGGATACTCTGGGGCCAACGTCCTGACTTTC

abundance: few
v_gene: TRBV4-2
j_gene: TRBJ2-3
d_gene: TRBD2
CDR3aa: CASSQGTSGLDTQYF
CDR3nt: TGTGCCAGCAGCCAAGGGACTAGCGGTTTAGATACGCAGTATTTT

abundance: many
v_gene: TRBV27
j_gene: TRBJ2-2
d_gene: TRBD1
CDR3aa: CASSFHTGGETGELFF
CDR3nt: TGTGCCAGCAGTTTTCACACAGGGGGCGAGACCGGGGAGCTGTTTTTT

abundance: many
v_gene: TRBV12-3/TRBV12-4
j_gene: TRBJ2-7
d_gene: TRBD1
CDR3aa: CASSSGQGRGEQYF
CDR3nt: TGTGCCAGCAGCTCGGGACAGGGAAGGGGCGAGCAGTACTTC

abundance: many
v_gene: TRBV7-3
j_gene: TRBJ2-7
d_gene: .
CDR3aa: CASSLSPTQPPHEQYF
CDR3nt: TGTGCCAGCAGCTTGAGCCCCACCCAACCTCCCCACGAGCAGTACTTC

abundance: many
v_gene: TRBV25-1
j_gene: TRBJ2-2
d_gene: .
CDR3aa: CASSDNVVTGELFF
CDR3nt: TGTGCCAGCAGTGATAATGTAGTCACCGGGGAGCTGTTTTTT

abundance: few
v_gene: TRBV7-9
j_gene: TRBJ2-2
d_gene: .
CDR3aa: CASSAGAGELFF
CDR3nt: TGTGCCAGCAGTGCAGGGGCCGGGGAGCTGTTTTTT

abundance: many
v_gene: TRBV2
j_gene: TRBJ2-6
d_gene: TRBD1
CDR3aa: CASSDGQGAAGANVLTF
CDR3nt: TGTGCCAGCAGTGACGGACAGGGGGCGGCTGGGGCCAACGTCCTGACTTTC

abundance: many
v_gene: TRBV30
j_gene: TRBJ1-1
d_gene: .
CDR3aa: CAWSQGIGNTEAFF
CDR3nt: TGTGCCTGGAGTCAGGGAATAGGGAACACTGAAGCTTTCTTT

abundance: many
v_gene: TRBV14
j_gene: TRBJ2-5
d_gene: .
CDR3aa: CASSQYYSGQETQYF
CDR3nt: TGTGCCAGCAGCCAATATTACTCGGGACAAGAGACCCAGTACTTC

abundance: .
v_gene: TRBV29-1
j_gene: TRBJ2-7
d_gene: .
CDR3aa: CSVGGDGRSEQYF
CDR3nt: TGCAGCGTTGGTGGGGATGGGAGAAGCGAGCAGTACTTC

abundance: many
v_gene: TRBV7-9
j_gene: TRBJ1-2
d_gene: .
CDR3aa: CASSPEGDYGYTF
CDR3nt: TGTGCCAGCAGCCCCGAAGGGGACTATGGCTACACCTTC

abundance: few
v_gene: TRBV2
j_gene: TRBJ2-1
d_gene: .
CDR3aa: CASTRDPNYSEQFF
CDR3nt: TGTGCCAGCACCAGGGACCCGAACTACAGTGAGCAGTTCTTC

abundance: few
v_gene: TRBV6-1
j_gene: TRBJ2-1
d_gene: TRBD1
CDR3aa: CASSETGGSYNEQFF
CDR3nt: TGTGCCAGCAGTGAAACAGGGGGGTCCTACAATGAGCAGTTCTTC

abundance: many
v_gene: TRBV20-1
j_gene: TRBJ2-7
d_gene: .
CDR3aa: CSASQAIVSYEQYF
CDR3nt: TGCAGTGCTAGTCAAGCGATAGTCTCCTACGAGCAGTACTTC

abundance: many
v_gene: TRBV20-1
j_gene: TRBJ2-1
d_gene: TRBD2
CDR3aa: CSVLTSGGYNEQFF
CDR3nt: TGCAGTGTCCTTACTAGCGGGGGTTACAATGAGCAGTTCTTC

abundance: many
v_gene: TRBV15
j_gene: TRBJ2-7
d_gene: .
CDR3aa: CATSREWGGYEQYF
CDR3nt: TGTGCCACCAGCAGAGAATGGGGAGGCTACGAGCAGTACTTC

abundance: many
v_gene: TRBV4-1
j_gene: TRBJ2-5
d_gene: TRBD2
CDR3aa: CASSQEGMAGGPETQYF
CDR3nt: TGCGCCAGCAGCCAAGAGGGGATGGCGGGAGGGCCAGAGACCCAGTACTTC